What follows are 7 T cell receptor beta chains derived from one specimen sequenced in a study of blood T cells in healthy people across ages. Through a sample-barcoded 5' primer and a J-beta primer mix, a second PCR was run for about 7 to 12 cycles. TCRdb processed the 5' RACE reads anew with MiXCR; each CDR3 protein has one entry. Here the sample spans roughly 800,000 distinct CDR3 sequences, around 24% being singletons. These data were likewise used in another study, on T cells of mothers and their children.

Sequenced sample: blood. Source of these receptors: a boy aged 5-17 years in good health.

This clonotype was found a few times. The CDR3 region has the DNA TGTGCCAGCAGTTCCCCTAGGGCCGCGGGCGAGCAGTACTTC. Amino acid sequence: CASSSPRAAGEQYF. The rearrangement links TRBV12-3 or TRBV12-4 to TRBJ2-7; TRBD2 might be the D (5 bases). CDR3 length: 14 residues. V lost 4 bases to trimming and J lost 6 bases, with 16 bases between them.

This CDR3 is CASRLAGTSYEQYF. CDR3 nucleotide sequence: TGTGCCAGCAGACTAGCGGGAACCTCCTACGAGCAGTACTTC. This chain links TRBV11-2 with TRBJ2-7, with 10 bases matching TRBD2. From germline, CDR1 is SGHAT and CDR2 FQNNGV. The CDR3 is made up of 14 amino acids. The ends lost 6 bases at V and 0 bases at J; junction bases unmatched: 2.

Only a few counts were recorded for this clonotype. The chain employs TRBV15 and TRBJ2-1, with TRBD2 matching over 8 bases. Germline CDR1 LNHNV, CDR2 YYDKDF (reference sequence). V trimming: 0 bases; J trimming: 3 bases; junction bases outside the gene matches: 13. The CDR3 is made up of 19 amino acids. Here the CDR3 DNA reads TGTGCCACCAGCAGAGATAGTAGGAGCGGGGGACCGAACTACAATGAGCAGTTCTTC. It specifies CATSRDSRSGGPNYNEQFF.

The V gene is TRBV5-6, the J gene TRBJ2-2; unclear D gene. The germline gives CDR1 SGHDT, CDR2 YYEEEE. The CDR3 runs 13 residues. V was clipped by 6 bases and J by 1 base, with 7 bases between them. CDR3 region: CASIEWNTGELFF. In DNA, the CDR3 is TGTGCCAGCATCGAATGGAACACCGGGGAGCTGTTTTTT.

J is TRBJ2-1 and V is TRBV12-5, with TRBD2 matching 9 bases. CDR3 length: 14 residues. Germline V gene sequence: CDR1 LGHNT, CDR2 FRNRAP. Unmatched junction bases numbered 7, after V lost 5 bases and J lost 8 bases. The CDR3 loop is CASGRRGGSHEQFF. As DNA, the CDR3 is TGTGCTAGTGGTCGGCGGGGGGGTTCCCATGAGCAGTTCTTC.

This clonotype was seen only a few times. The gene calls are TRBV2 and TRBJ1-1; possibly TRBD1 for D (5 bases). V was clipped by 9 bases and J by 4 bases, with 12 bases between them. From germline, CDR1 is SNHLY and CDR2 FYNNEI. The length of the CDR3 is 12 residues. The DNA of the CDR3 is TGTGCCAGTGAACCGGGGACCACTGAAGCTTTCTTT. Protein: CASEPGTTEAFF.

The V gene is TRBV4-2, the J gene TRBJ1-3; D is perhaps TRBD1 (6 bases). Germline loops: CDR1 LGHNA, CDR2 YNFKEQ. CDR3 length equals 20 residues. Trimming pared 0 bases from V and 0 bases from J, leaving 21 bases between. The CDR3 spells CASSQDRDAGQRLSGNTIYF. Written as DNA, the CDR3 is TGTGCCAGCAGCCAAGATAGGGATGCAGGACAGCGCCTCTCTGGAAACACCATATATTTT.